This passage covers 22 T cell receptor beta chains from one sample sequenced in a study of T cells after yellow fever vaccination. TCRdb passed the 5' RACE reads through MiXCR, listing each CDR3 protein once. The data contain 360,000 or so distinct CDR3 sequences, approximately 10% of them seen just once; the ten biggest clones take up 18%. The specimen comprised PBMCs, sampled on the day of the first yellow fever vaccination. These receptors were collected from a man younger than 35 who received the YFV17D yellow fever vaccine.

This clonotype was observed at least ten times. V usage is TRBV6-4 and J usage is TRBJ2-2; 13 nucleotides line up with TRBD2. The germline gives CDR1 MRHNA, CDR2 SNTAGT. The V segment lost 1 base and the J segment 2 bases; nucleotides outside the gene matches: 10. The CDR3 extends over 20 amino acids. The CDR3 nucleotides are TGTGCCAGCAGTGACTTTATCGGACTAGCGGGGGAACCCAACACCGGGGAGCTGTTTTTT. Amino acids: CASSDFIGLAGEPNTGELFF.

The V gene is TRBV15, the J gene TRBJ2-2, with D tentatively TRBD1 (5 bases). CDR3 length equals 17 residues. The V gene lost 0 bases and the J gene lost 1 base, with 12 bases spanning the gap. CDR1 is LNHNV, CDR2 YYDKDF, per germline (reference sequence). The CDR3 loop reads CATSRDLGQGNTGELFF. CDR3 DNA: TGTGCCACCAGCAGAGATTTGGGGCAGGGGAACACCGGGGAGCTGTTTTTT.

The chain couples TRBV20-1 to TRBJ2-3; a weak D match, TRBD1 (6 bases). Germline V CDR1 and CDR2: DFQATT, SNEGSKA (reference sequence). This CDR3 is 15 amino acids long. Trimming cost V 7 bases and J 1 base, with 18 bases left between them. The CDR3 loop reads CSVPPYRVGTDTQYF. CDR3 coding DNA: TGCAGTGTTCCACCTTACAGGGTAGGCACAGATACGCAGTATTTT.

This clonotype was counted only a few times. Its ends do not fully match the called genes, so a read error is possible. The chain uses TRBV4-2 and TRBJ1-3, with 7 bases that match TRBD1. The CDR3 contains 17 residues. CDR1 LGHNA and CDR2 YNFKEQ come from the germline V gene. The CDR3 DNA reads as TGTGCCAGCAACCAAGGGGGACAGATGAGCTCTGGAAACACCATATATTTT. This encodes CASNQGGQMSSGNTIYF.

Comments on this clonotype: One end of the junction varies from germline; a read error may be responsible. This chain links TRBV5-1 with TRBJ2-3; maybe TRBD2 (5 bases). CDR3 length: 14 amino acids. Germline loops: CDR1 SGHRS, CDR2 YFSETQ. The CDR3 spells CASSLDSSTDTQYF. CDR3 in DNA: TGCGCCAGCAGTTTGGACTCCAGCACAGATACGCAGTATTTT.

This clonotype came up many times. The gene calls are TRBV29-1 and TRBJ2-1, with 10 bases aligning to TRBD2. The CDR3 length is 16 residues. Trimming took 8 bases from V and 4 from J; bases not matched to a gene: 14. Germline V gene sequence: CDR1 SQVTM, CDR2 ANQGSEA. The CDR3 reads CSIGGASGGTYNEQFF. The CDR3, as DNA: TGCAGCATTGGGGGAGCTAGCGGGGGAACATACAATGAGCAGTTCTTC.

This sequence joins TRBV6-5 and TRBJ1-2; D gene ambiguous. V lost 2 bases and J 14 bases, leaving 21 bases between the germline ends. The germline CDR1 and CDR2 sequences are MNHEY and SVGAGI. CDR3 length: 14 residues. CDR3 loop: CASSYPPGSGRLTF. CDR3 bases: TGTGCCAGCAGTTACCCGCCGGGATCGGGCCGGCTGACCTTC.

In this sample, this clonotype turned up a few times. The chain uses TRBV5-5 and TRBJ2-2; the D gene could be TRBD1 or TRBD2 (5 bases each). CDR3 length: 17 amino acids. Germline values: CDR1 SGHKS, CDR2 YYEKEE (reference sequence). Deletions cut 1 base from V and 1 base from J, with 14 bases between. The CDR3 is CASSLTSTGRNTGELFF. CDR3 DNA: TGTGCCAGCAGCTTGACGTCTACGGGACGGAACACCGGGGAGCTGTTTTTT.

The V and J genes are TRBV27 and TRBJ2-5, with 8 nucleotides matching TRBD1. This CDR3 has 15 amino acids. The germline CDR1 and CDR2 sequences are MNHEY and SMNVEV (reference sequence). With V trimmed by 5 bases and J by 5 bases, 10 bases remained unmatched. The CDR3 here is CASSGRQGPGETQYF. The CDR3 coding sequence is TGTGCCAGCAGTGGAAGACAGGGGCCGGGCGAGACCCAGTACTTC.

V is TRBV25-1 and J is TRBJ1-2; unclear D gene. The CDR3 extends over 13 amino acids. Trimming removed 2 bases at V and 2 bases at J, with 6 bases between. Germline V gene data show CDR1 as MGHDK and CDR2 as SYGVNS. The DNA for the CDR3 is TGTGCCAGCAGTGAACAGAGAAACTATGGCTACACCTTC. Residues: CASSEQRNYGYTF.

The chain is built from TRBV20-1 and TRBJ2-5; 8 nucleotides agree with TRBD2. The CDR3 totals 14 residues. Germline V gene lookup returns CDR1 DFQATT and CDR2 SNEGSKA (reference sequence). Unmatched junction bases numbered 11, after V lost 6 bases and J lost 5 bases. The DNA for the CDR3 is TGCAGTGCACCACTAGCGGACCCACGGGAGACCCAGTACTTC. This sequence encodes CSAPLADPRETQYF.

This clonotype was detected only a few times. The rearrangement joins TRBV6-2 or TRBV6-3 to TRBJ1-5; D is undetermined. The germline gives CDR1 MNHEY, CDR2 SVGEGT. Trimming took off 10 bases at V and 6 bases at J, with 22 bases between the two ends. CDR3 size: 15 residues. CDR3 DNA sequence: TGTGCCACATGGACGCAGCTTAAGGCCACTCAGCCCCAGCATTTT. It is translated as CATWTQLKATQPQHF.

This clonotype has only a few counts. The J gene is TRBJ1-2, the V gene TRBV5-5, with D uncertain. This CDR3 has 14 residues. Looked up from germline, CDR1 is SGHKS and CDR2 is YYEKEE (reference sequence). V was pared by 2 bases and J by 6 bases, with 14 bases between. CDR3 protein: CASSFGRTANGYTF. Here the CDR3 DNA reads TGTGCCAGCAGCTTTGGACGTACGGCAAATGGCTACACCTTC.

The chain joins TRBV15 to TRBJ1-5; D is uncertain. The CDR3 runs 14 residues. V was shortened by 4 bases and J by 2 bases, with 9 bases between the two germline ends. Per germline, CDR1 LNHNV and CDR2 YYDKDF (reference sequence). The CDR3 loop is CATSKLKGNQPQHF. The CDR3 DNA reads TGTGCCACCAGCAAACTCAAAGGCAATCAGCCCCAGCATTTT.

At least ten counts were recorded for this clonotype. This sequence joins TRBV23-1 and TRBJ1-6; 8 nucleotides match TRBD1. TRBV23-1 is given ORF status, its function remaining uncertain. J lost 5 bases, V lost 5 bases, and 5 bases had no gene match. This CDR3 region has 15 residues. CDR3 DNA sequence: TGCGCCAGCAGTGCCCGGGACAGGAATAATTCACCCCTCCACTTT. This encodes CASSARDRNNSPLHF.

This clonotype has a handful of counts. This chain joins TRBV6-5 and TRBJ1-5; D uncertain. With 0 bases removed from V and 4 bases from J, the gap between germline ends came to 4 bases. CDR3 size: 13 residues. The germline gives CDR1 MNHEY, CDR2 SVGAGI. CDR3 sequence (DNA): TGTGCCAGCAGTTACTCGATGAATCAGCCCCAGCATTTT. Its translation: CASSYSMNQPQHF.

This clonotype was counted a few times. The chain has TRBV4-1 and TRBJ1-5; D may be TRBD1 (5 bases). Germline-derived CDR1 and CDR2 are MGHRA and YSYEKL. This CDR3 has 15 residues. V was trimmed by 5 bases and J by 0 bases, leaving 11 bases between them. CDR3 bases: TGCGCCAGCAGCGACCGACAGAATAGCAATCAGCCCCAGCATTTT. Translating it yields CASSDRQNSNQPQHF.

The V call is TRBV5-1, the J call TRBJ2-1, with a tentative D call TRBD2 (7 bases). CDR1 and CDR2 from the germline V gene are SGHRS and YFSETQ. Deletions cut 4 bases from V and 5 bases from J, with 13 bases between. This CDR3 has 14 amino acids. The CDR3 sequence: CASSVGGADNEQFF. In DNA, the CDR3 is TGCGCCAGCAGCGTGGGGGGGGCTGACAATGAGCAGTTCTTC.

This clonotype was observed a handful of times. J is TRBJ2-1 and V is TRBV5-5, with D unclear. The CDR3 totals 12 residues. CDR1 and CDR2 (germline): SGHKS, YYEKEE (reference sequence). V lost 3 bases, J lost 5 bases, and 6 bases lay in between. The CDR3 bases are TGTGCCAGCAGCTGGAACGACAATGAGCAGTTCTTC. Translated: CASSWNDNEQFF.

This clonotype was seen many times. The V and J genes are TRBV27 and TRBJ2-2; no clear D. The CDR3 loop spans 13 amino acids. CDR1 MNHEY and CDR2 SMNVEV come from the germline V gene (reference sequence). V was shortened by 7 bases and J by 5 bases, with 11 bases between the two germline ends. The CDR3 DNA reads TGTGCCAGCACCCCCCGACTTACCGGGGAGCTGTTTTTT. This gives the protein CASTPRLTGELFF.

The chain links TRBV20-1 to TRBJ2-5, with a tentative D call TRBD2 (6 bases). Germline CDR1 and CDR2: DFQATT and SNEGSKA (reference sequence). Trimming removed 6 bases from V and 7 bases from J, with 24 bases in between. The CDR3 sequence is 15 residues long. DNA for the CDR3: TGCAGTGCACCGGTCGGGAGCGACTTTCGGGGGACCCAGTACTTC. This translates into CSAPVGSDFRGTQYF.

This clonotype came up a few times. This rearrangement joins TRBV7-9 to TRBJ2-1; 7 bases are a match to TRBD1. The CDR3 is 16 residues long. J lost 5 bases, V lost 5 bases, and 12 bases had no gene match. Per the germline V gene, CDR1 is SEHNR and CDR2 is FQNEAQ (reference sequence). The CDR3 coding sequence is TGTGCCAGCAGCCCGACTCCCGAGGGACAGCACAATGAGCAGTTCTTC. It encodes CASSPTPEGQHNEQFF.